Reported below is one T cell receptor beta chain. This specimen belongs to a study of blood T cell repertoires in COVID-19. As for the study in general: Nucleic acid was either cDNA or gDNA, and it came from T cells, B-cell-depleted T cells, or PBMCs.

Sequencing used immunoSEQ multiplex PCR; TCRdb keeps in-frame clones, though not all of them. The repertoire holds about 95,000 clones, approximately 81% seen once, with around a quarter in the top ten. Deletions cut 7 bases from V and 0 bases from J, with 11 bases between. The CDR3 has 14 residues. In germline, CDR1 is KGHDR, CDR2 SFDVKD. The chain is built from TRBV24-1 and TRBJ2-5, with D possibly being TRBD2 (5 bases). The sequenced material came from peripheral blood. This clonotype was obtained from a man aged 80 or over with active or convalescent COVID-19. The CDR3 reads CATSAPGNQETQYF. The CDR3 DNA is TGTGCCACCAGCGCCCCCGGGAACCAAGAGACCCAGTACTTC.